This T cell receptor beta chain came from a study of cytomegalovirus exposure and HLA in healthy donors. Study-level findings and limits: Per a later analysis, HLA-associated TCR beta chains showed more clonal expansion than other, equally common TCR beta chains. With DRB1 most and HLA-C fewest, TCR association rates differed between HLA loci in a later analysis. The authors considered a cluster of highly shared sequence variants likely to be a sequencing artifact. Reportedly, HLA-A and HLA-B alleles of most subjects were accurately predicted from TCR beta.

The CDR3 has 14 residues. In germline, CDR1 is SGHDT, CDR2 YYEEEE. The V and J ends lost 5 bases and 6 bases, in that order; junction bases with no gene match: 6. A note on this clone: What it binds is not known.

The study ran its PCR with 60 Vbeta and 13 Jbeta primers. Repertoires were generated with immunoSEQ multiplex PCR, while TCRdb's copy carries only in-frame clones and drops some. The sample lists roughly 120,000 clones, just under 75% seen once, with approximately 4.8% in the top ten. This TCR was recovered from a man aged 55 to 69 in good health and CMV-seropositive. This chain uses TRBV5-6 with TRBJ1-5, with 9 bases that match TRBD1. Sequencing was carried out using PBMCs. The CDR3 is CASSQTGGSQPQHF. The CDR3 nucleotides are TGTGCCAGCAGTCAAACAGGGGGCAGTCAGCCCCAGCATTTT.